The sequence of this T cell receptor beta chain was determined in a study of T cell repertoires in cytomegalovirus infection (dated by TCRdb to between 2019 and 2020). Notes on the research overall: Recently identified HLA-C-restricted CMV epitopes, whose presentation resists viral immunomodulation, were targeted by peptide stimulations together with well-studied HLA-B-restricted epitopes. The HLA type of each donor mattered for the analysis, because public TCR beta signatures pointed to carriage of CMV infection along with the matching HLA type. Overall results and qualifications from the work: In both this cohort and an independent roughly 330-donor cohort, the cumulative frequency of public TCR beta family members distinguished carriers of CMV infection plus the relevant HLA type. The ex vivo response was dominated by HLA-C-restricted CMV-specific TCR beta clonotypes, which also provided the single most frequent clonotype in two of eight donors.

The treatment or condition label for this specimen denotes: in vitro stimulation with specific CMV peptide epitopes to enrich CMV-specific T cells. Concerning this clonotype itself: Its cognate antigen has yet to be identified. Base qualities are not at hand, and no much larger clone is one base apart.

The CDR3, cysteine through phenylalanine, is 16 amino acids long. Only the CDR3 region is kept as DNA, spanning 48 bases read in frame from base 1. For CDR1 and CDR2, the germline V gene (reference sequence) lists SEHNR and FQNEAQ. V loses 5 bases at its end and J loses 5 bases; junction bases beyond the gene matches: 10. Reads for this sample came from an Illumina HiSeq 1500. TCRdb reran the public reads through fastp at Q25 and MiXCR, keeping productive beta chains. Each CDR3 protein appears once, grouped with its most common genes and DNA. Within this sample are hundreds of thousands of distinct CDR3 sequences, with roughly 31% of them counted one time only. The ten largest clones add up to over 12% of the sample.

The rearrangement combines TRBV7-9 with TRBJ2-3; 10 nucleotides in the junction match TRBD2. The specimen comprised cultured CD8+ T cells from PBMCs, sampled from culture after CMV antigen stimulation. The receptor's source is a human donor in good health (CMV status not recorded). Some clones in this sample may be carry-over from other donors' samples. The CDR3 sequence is CASSPRAGGPQDTQYF. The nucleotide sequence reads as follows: TGTGCCAGCAGCCCGCGAGCGGGGGGGCCTCAAGATACGCAGTATTTT.